This TCR beta chain was sequenced for a study of T-cell reconstitution after alpha-beta-depleted transplantation in children listed by TCRdb under 2016. Some background on the complete study: Using TCR repertoire profiling, the study quantitatively followed how T-cell immune reconstitution unfolded in children after TCRalphabeta/CD19-depleted allogeneic hematopoietic cell transplantation.

The CDR3 has 16 amino acids, counting the end cysteine and phenylalanine. Of the read, only the CDR3 DNA is kept; its 48 bases are in frame from base 1. Looking up the germline V gene yields CDR1 MGHDK and CDR2 SYGVNS. The V end gives up 1 base and the J end 5 bases, leaving 9 bases in the junction not matched to a gene. This clonotype appeared a few times. The specificity of this receptor is unknown. Qualities for individual bases were not recorded, and no much larger clone is one base off. The receptor library was made with PCR. Instrument used: Illumina HiSeq 2500. To normalize quantification of the TCRbeta repertoire, the TCR libraries were built with molecular barcoding that relied on unique molecular identifiers. TCRdb passed the public sequencing reads through fastp at Q25 and MiXCR, retaining productive beta sequences. Records with the same CDR3 protein are collapsed into one entry carrying the most frequent genes and DNA. This sample comprises nearly 550,000 distinct CDR3 sequences, around 18% of them detected only once. The biggest ten clones account for roughly 3.3% of the sample.

The rearrangement joined TRBV25-1 to TRBJ2-5; 8 middle bases align to TRBD2. This clonotype was obtained from a human donor who donated a stem cell graft to a child with acute lymphoblastic leukemia. This specimen consisted of PBMCs from the stem cell graft donor, obtained from the stem cell graft. The nucleotides are TGTGCCAGCAGTGAATCCGGGACTAGGGGGGTGGAGACCCAGTACTTC. It encodes CASSESGTRGVETQYF.